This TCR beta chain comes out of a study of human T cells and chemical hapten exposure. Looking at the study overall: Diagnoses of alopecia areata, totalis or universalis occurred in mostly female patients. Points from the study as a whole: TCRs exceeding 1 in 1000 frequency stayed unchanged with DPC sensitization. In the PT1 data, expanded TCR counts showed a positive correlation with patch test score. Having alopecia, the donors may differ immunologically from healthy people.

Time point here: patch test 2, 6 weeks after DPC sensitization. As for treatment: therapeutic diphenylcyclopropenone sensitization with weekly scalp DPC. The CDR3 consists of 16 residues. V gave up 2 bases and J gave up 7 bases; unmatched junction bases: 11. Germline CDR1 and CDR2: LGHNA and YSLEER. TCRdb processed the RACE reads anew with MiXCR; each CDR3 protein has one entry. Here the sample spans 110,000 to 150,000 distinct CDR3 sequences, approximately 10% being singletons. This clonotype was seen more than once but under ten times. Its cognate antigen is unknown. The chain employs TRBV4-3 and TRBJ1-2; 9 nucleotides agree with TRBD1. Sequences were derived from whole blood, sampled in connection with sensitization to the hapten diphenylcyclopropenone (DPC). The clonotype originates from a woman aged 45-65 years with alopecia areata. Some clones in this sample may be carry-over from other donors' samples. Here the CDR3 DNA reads TGCGCCAGCAGCCAAATAGGGGCGGGACAGGGAGGTGGCTACACCTTC. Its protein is CASSQIGAGQGGGYTF.